What follows are 27 T cell receptor beta chains derived from one specimen sequenced in a study of T-cell memory formation after mild COVID-19 (dated by TCRdb to 2020 to 2023). Receptors were amplified or captured by 5' RACE. Sequencing instrument: Illumina NovaSeq 6000. TCRdb reanalyzed the raw reads on its own, using fastp at Q25 for trimming and MiXCR for clone calling, and kept in-frame beta chains. One record per CDR3 amino acid sequence lists the most common genes and DNA. In all, the sample holds some 120,000 distinct CDR3 sequences, and 5% to 6.5% of those were seen once. The top ten clones comprise 2.2% of the sample. The sequenced sample was PBMCs or a T cell subset sorted from them (not recorded which). The receptor source for this set is an adult woman who had mild COVID-19 (a few samples of this study predate the infection). The sample titles of this study are shuffled in the database, so cell type and time point are left out; the donor was told from shared clones.

The chain joins TRBV12-3 or TRBV12-4 to TRBJ2-2; D may correspond to TRBD1 or TRBD2 (6 bases each). The CDR3 sequence is 12 residues long. V lost 6 bases, J lost 6 bases, and 8 bases lay in between. CDR3: CASRGGPGELFF. For the CDR3, the DNA is TGTGCCAGCAGGGGGGGCCCCGGGGAGCTGTTTTTT.

This clonotype was seen many times. The chain couples TRBV4-3 to TRBJ2-5; TRBD2 is a possible D gene (6 bases). The germline CDR1 and CDR2 sequences are LGHNA and YSLEER. With 2 bases removed from V and 5 bases from J, the gap between germline ends came to 15 bases. CDR3 length equals 15 residues. The CDR3 region is CASSQLGGISETQYF. CDR3 sequence (DNA): TGCGCCAGCAGCCAACTTGGAGGGATCTCGGAGACCCAGTACTTC.

This sequence joins TRBV9 and TRBJ1-6; TRBD1 might be the D (6 bases). Trimming cost V 4 bases and J 5 bases, with 16 bases left between them. The CDR3 spans 16 residues. Germline V CDR1 and CDR2: SGDLS, YYNGEE. The CDR3 loop is CASSPGQLGHNSPLHF. The CDR3 bases are TGTGCCAGCAGCCCTGGACAGTTAGGGCATAATTCACCCCTCCACTTT.

This clonotype was seen ten or more times. The V gene is TRBV10-2, the J gene TRBJ2-5; 9 positions match TRBD2. Germline CDR1 and CDR2: WSHSY and SAAADI. V lost 2 bases, J lost 7 bases, and 11 bases stayed unmatched. The CDR3 runs to 16 residues. CDR3 sequence reads: CASSEIPSGVQGTQYF. Written as DNA, the CDR3 is TGCGCCAGCAGTGAGATCCCTAGCGGGGTTCAGGGGACCCAGTACTTC.

This clonotype was detected many times. The genes are TRBV7-3 and TRBJ2-1; 8 nucleotides agree with TRBD1. Germline values: CDR1 SGHTA, CDR2 FQGTGA. The CDR3 has 15 residues. With 2 bases clipped from V and 1 base from J, the junction kept 1 base outside the gene matches. The CDR3 DNA reads TGTGCCAGCAGCTTAGACAGGGGATCCTACAATGAGCAGTTCTTC. Encoded protein: CASSLDRGSYNEQFF.

Ten or more counts support this clonotype. V and J are TRBV3-1 and TRBJ2-2; the match to TRBD1 covers 7 bases. Looked up from germline, CDR1 is LGHDT and CDR2 is YNNKEL (reference sequence). The CDR3 extends over 17 amino acids. V shed 4 bases and J 0 bases; nucleotides not matched to a gene: 8. The CDR3 DNA follows: TGTGCCAGCAGCCGCCTCCTTGGGACAGCGAACACCGGGGAGCTGTTTTTT. Translation: CASSRLLGTANTGELFF.

This clonotype was seen repeatedly, ten times or more. The rearrangement uses TRBV20-1 and TRBJ2-3, with 9 nucleotides matching TRBD2. Trimming took 5 bases from V and 2 from J; bases not matched to a gene: 8. Germline V gene data show CDR1 as DFQATT and CDR2 as SNEGSKA (reference sequence). The CDR3 loop spans 15 amino acids. The CDR3 is CSADLAGGLTDTQYF. The CDR3 coding sequence is TGCAGTGCTGATCTCGCGGGAGGGCTCACAGATACGCAGTATTTT.

There are a few counts of this clonotype. The chain employs TRBV12-3 or TRBV12-4 and TRBJ2-5; maybe TRBD2 (6 bases). This CDR3 has 14 amino acids. Trimming removed 5 bases from V and 4 bases from J, with 14 bases in between. The DNA for the CDR3 is TGTGCCAGCAGTCCCTGGGACTTTACAGAGACCCAGTACTTC. This codes for CASSPWDFTETQYF.

This clonotype was counted a few times. The rearrangement links TRBV20-1 to TRBJ1-6, with 10 bases aligning to TRBD1. The CDR3 runs 15 residues. Germline V gene sequence: CDR1 DFQATT, CDR2 SNEGSKA (reference sequence). After removal of 4 bases from V and 5 bases from J, the junction contained 5 bases not matched to a gene. This CDR3 is CSAKVDRGDNSPLHF. The CDR3 DNA reads as TGCAGTGCTAAAGTGGACAGGGGGGATAATTCACCCCTCCACTTT.

This chain joins TRBV11-3 and TRBJ2-7; 10 bases are shared with TRBD1. The CDR3 contains 14 residues. CDR1 is SGHNT, CDR2 YENEEA, per germline. The ends lost 7 bases at V and 5 bases at J; junction bases unmatched: 8. The CDR3 is CASTRTGGLHEQYF. The DNA for the CDR3 is TGTGCCAGCACCCGGACAGGGGGATTGCACGAGCAGTACTTC.

This clonotype was observed at least ten times. The chain employs TRBV20-1 and TRBJ2-7, with 11 bases identical to TRBD2. Per the germline V gene, CDR1 is DFQATT and CDR2 is SNEGSKA (reference sequence). This CDR3 region has 14 residues. V trimming: 0 bases; J trimming: 4 bases; junction bases outside the gene matches: 2. This chain's CDR3 is CSARDTSGRYEQYF. The CDR3 DNA reads as TGCAGTGCTAGAGATACTAGCGGGAGATACGAGCAGTACTTC.

The rearrangement uses TRBV19 and TRBJ1-1; D unresolved. CDR1 LNHDA and CDR2 SQIVND come from the germline V gene (reference sequence). Trimming took off 8 bases at V and 5 bases at J, with 9 bases between the two ends. The CDR3 consists of 11 residues. The CDR3 region has the DNA TGTGCCAGTGGGATGGGAACTGAAGCTTTCTTT. Translated: CASGMGTEAFF. The full variable domain, completed using reference TRBV19 and TRBJ1-1, is DGGITQSPKYLFRKEGQNVTLSCEQNLNHDAMYWYRQDPGQGLRLIYYSQIVNDFQKGDIAEGYSVSREKKESFPLTVTSAQKNPTAFYLCASGMGTEAFFGQGTRLTVV.

The sample holds a few counts of this clonotype. The chain recombines TRBV2 with TRBJ1-5; perhaps TRBD1 as D (5 bases). CDR1 is SNHLY and CDR2 is FYNNEI in the germline V gene. V shed 7 bases and J shed 4 bases, with 17 bases lying between them. This CDR3 spans 15 amino acids. CDR3 region: CASTEGRQRNQPQHF. CDR3 in DNA: TGTGCCAGCACCGAAGGGAGACAGAGAAATCAGCCCCAGCATTTT.

This clonotype was observed many times. V usage is TRBV29-1 and J usage is TRBJ2-4, with D hard to call. Germline V gives CDR1 SQVTM, CDR2 ANQGSEA. The CDR3 extends over 14 amino acids. The ends were cut back, 4 bases at V and 0 bases at J, with 10 bases in the middle. The chain's CDR3 is CSVVSHGAKNIQYF. The CDR3 coding sequence is TGCAGCGTTGTTAGCCATGGAGCCAAAAACATTCAGTACTTC. Combining the CDR3 with reference TRBV29-1 and TRBJ2-4 gives the whole variable domain SAVISQKPSRDICQRGTSLTIQCQVDSQVTMMFWYRQQPGQSLTLIATANQGSEATYESGFVIDKFPISRPNLTFSTLTVSNMSPEDSSIYLCSVVSHGAKNIQYFGAGTRLSVL.

This clonotype occurred many times. This rearrangement joins TRBV6-6 to TRBJ1-6; perhaps TRBD1 as D (5 bases). Trimming took off 2 bases at V and 11 bases at J, with 13 bases between the two ends. Looked up from germline, CDR1 is MNHNY and CDR2 is SVGAGI (reference sequence). The length of the CDR3 is 14 residues. Here the CDR3 DNA reads TGTGCCAGCAGTTACCCGGGGCGGGACCCACCCCTCCACTTT. It specifies CASSYPGRDPPLHF.

This clonotype was seen more than once but under ten times. DNA for the CDR3: TGTGCCGTCCACAGGGGAGACTACGAGCAGTACTTC. Translating gives CAVHRGDYEQYF. The chain couples TRBV10-3 to TRBJ2-7; 7 bases align to TRBD1. V lost 11 bases, J lost 3 bases, and 7 bases stayed unmatched. CDR3 length: 12 residues. CDR1 ENHRY and CDR2 SYGVKD come from the germline V gene.

V usage is TRBV7-1 and J usage is TRBJ2-3; 13 bases line up with TRBD2. TRBV7-1 has ORF status, its function being uncertain. After removal of 6 bases from V and 2 bases from J, the junction contained 11 bases not matched to a gene. CDR3 length: 18 residues. Here the CDR3 reads CASSHGTSGTTYTDTQYF. The CDR3 bases are TGTGCCAGCAGTCACGGGACTAGCGGGACCACATACACAGATACGCAGTATTTT.

This clonotype has only a few counts. The rearrangement links TRBV24-1 to TRBJ2-6; the D call may be TRBD1 or TRBD2 (5 bases each). CDR1 is KGHDR and CDR2 is SFDVKD in the germline V gene. V was pared by 4 bases and J by 4 bases, with 16 bases between. There are 17 residues in the CDR3. This CDR3 reads CATSDPDGGPGANVLTF. The CDR3 DNA reads as TGTGCCACCAGTGACCCAGATGGGGGACCAGGGGCCAACGTCCTGACTTTC.

Ten or more counts support this clonotype. This sequence joins TRBV5-1 and TRBJ2-5; 12 positions agree with TRBD1. CDR3 length equals 15 residues. Germline lookup yields CDR1 SGHRS and CDR2 YFSETQ. V lost 4 bases, J lost 4 bases, and 5 bases stayed unmatched. In DNA form, the CDR3 reads TGCGCCAGCAGCAGTGGGACAGGGGGCTTAGAGACCCAGTACTTC. Protein sequence: CASSSGTGGLETQYF.

At least ten counts were recorded for this clonotype. The chain couples TRBV4-1 to TRBJ2-7; D is perhaps TRBD1 (6 bases). V was pared by 4 bases and J by 2 bases, with 12 bases between. Germline V lookup: CDR1 MGHRA, CDR2 YSYEKL. The CDR3 totals 14 residues. The CDR3 loop is CASSRPGQTYEQYF. In nucleotides, the CDR3 is TGCGCCAGCAGCCGTCCGGGACAAACCTACGAGCAGTACTTC.

This clonotype has ten or more counts. The chain is built from TRBV7-2 and TRBJ2-7; a possible D gene is TRBD2 (5 bases). V lost 5 bases and J lost 6, with 23 bases in between. The CDR3 sequence is 16 residues long. Germline CDR1 and CDR2: SGHTA and FQGNSA. CDR3 bases: TGTGCCAGCAGCCCCCTTCGTACGATACGGGGAGCCGAGCAGTACTTC. Protein product: CASSPLRTIRGAEQYF.

Many counts were recorded for this clonotype. The chain couples TRBV7-8 to TRBJ2-5; D is uncertain. CDR1 and CDR2 from the germline V gene are SGHVS and FQNEAQ. This CDR3 spans 13 amino acids. Trimming stripped 3 bases from V and 2 bases from J, with 7 bases between. The CDR3 loop is CASSFGRQETQYF. The DNA for the CDR3 is TGTGCCAGCAGCTTCGGCAGGCAAGAGACCCAGTACTTC.

The V and J genes are TRBV19 and TRBJ1-2; D may be TRBD1 (6 bases). V lost 5 bases to trimming and J lost 4 bases, with 11 bases between them. The CDR3 runs to 13 residues. Per the germline V gene, CDR1 is LNHDA and CDR2 is SQIVND (reference sequence). The CDR3 is CASSDTGFYGYTF. DNA of the CDR3: TGTGCCAGTAGTGACACAGGGTTCTATGGCTACACCTTC.

The table lists this clonotype with a few counts. CDR3 coding DNA: TGCAGTGCTAGGCACCTTGGAGGACCAGGGACTAATGAAAAACTGTTTTTT. Encoded protein: CSARHLGGPGTNEKLFF. This chain joins TRBV20-1 and TRBJ1-4; D perhaps matches TRBD1 (5 bases). CDR1 DFQATT and CDR2 SNEGSKA come from the germline V gene (reference sequence). Between the trimmed V and J ends, which lost 3 bases and 2 bases, there was a span of 19 bases. The CDR3 runs to 17 residues.

The V call is TRBV7-2, the J call TRBJ2-1; 12 positions agree with TRBD2. V lost 5 bases and J lost 7; bases outside the gene matches: 9. The germline CDR1 and CDR2 sequences are SGHTA and FQGNSA. CDR3 length: 16 residues. This chain's CDR3 is CASSPQLAGGANEQFF. Written as DNA, the CDR3 is TGTGCCAGCAGCCCGCAACTAGCGGGAGGAGCAAATGAGCAGTTCTTC. Supplemented by reference TRBV7-2 and TRBJ2-1, the full variable domain reads GAGVSQSPSNKVTEKGKDVELRCDPISGHTALYWYRQSLGQGLEFLIYFQGNSAPDKSGLPSDRFSAERTGGSVSTLTIQRTQQEDSAVYLCASSPQLAGGANEQFFGPGTRLTVL.

This clonotype was observed many times. The CDR3 loop is CATVRDRGRETQYF. The CDR3 bases are TGTGCCACGGTCCGGGACAGGGGTCGAGAGACCCAGTACTTC. The chain couples TRBV6-1 to TRBJ2-5; TRBD1 matches 10 bases. Trimming removed 10 bases from V and 4 bases from J; junction bases left unmatched: 9. The germline gives CDR1 MNHNS, CDR2 SASEGT. This CDR3 spans 14 amino acids.

This clonotype was detected only a few times. Here the CDR3 DNA reads TGTGCCAGCACCCGGGGAGGGCCGACGTATACTAGCACAGATACGCAGTATTTT. This sequence encodes CASTRGGPTYTSTDTQYF. V usage is TRBV27 and J usage is TRBJ2-3; TRBD2 aligns across 7 bases. J gave up 0 bases and V 7 bases, and 16 bases lay outside the gene matches. Germline V CDR1 and CDR2: MNHEY, SMNVEV (reference sequence). The CDR3 extends over 18 amino acids.